This TCR beta chain was found in a study of blood T cells in healthy people across ages. The second PCR ran about 6 to 12 cycles with a sample-barcoded 5' primer and J-beta primers. Sequencing yielded, for each sample, at least 2.5 million paired-end reads carrying CDR3. One entry per CDR3 protein, called by TCRdb with MiXCR from the 5' RACE reads. The table records about 800,000 distinct CDR3 sequences, around 25% of them present only once. These data were also filed under a second study, of T cells of mothers and their children.

The TCR comes from a boy between 5 and 17 years old in good health. Sample: blood.

The CDR3 loop reads CASSRRPRLAGANVLTF. The CDR3 bases are TGTGCCAGCAGCCGCCGTCCTCGGCTTGCTGGGGCCAACGTCCTGACTTTC. The chain employs TRBV7-9 and TRBJ2-6; no clear D gene. The CDR3 is 17 amino acids. V shed 5 bases and J shed 2 bases, with 16 bases lying between them. Germline assignment: CDR1 SEHNR and CDR2 FQNEAQ (reference sequence).